Listed here are 22 T cell receptor beta chains from one sample, sequenced in a study of graft-versus-host responses after intestinal transplantation. TCRdb's table, derived via immunoSEQ multiplex PCR, lists solely in-frame clones and lacks some. The data show approximately 20,000 clones, approximately 70% seen once. Graft tissue processing released intraepithelial and lamina propria lymphocytes. The starting material was ileum tissue, obtained about 21 days after intestinal transplant. The receptor set was obtained from a human patient who received an intestinal transplant, so some T cells may come from the graft donor.

Only a few counts were recorded for this clone. The chain has TRBV6-1 and TRBJ1-5, with unresolved D. Germline-derived CDR1 and CDR2 are MNHNS and SASEGT. This CDR3 is built from 14 residues. Trimming took 8 bases from V and 0 from J, leaving 11 bases between them. The CDR3 here is CASAPEYSNQPQHF. DNA of the CDR3: TGTGCCAGCGCCCCAGAATATAGCAATCAGCCCCAGCATTTT.

This rearrangement joins TRBV9 to TRBJ1-6; unclear D gene. Germline assignment: CDR1 SGDLS and CDR2 YYNGEE. CDR3 length: 17 residues. Trimming shortened V by 3 bases and J by 3 bases, and 16 bases separated the two germline ends. CDR3 residues: CASSGGRGSLYNSPLHF. The DNA for the CDR3 is TGTGCCAGCAGCGGTGGTCGTGGCAGTCTCTATAATTCACCCCTCCACTTT. Filled out from reference TRBV9 and TRBJ1-6, the complete variable domain reads DSGVTQTPKHLITATGQRVTLRCSPRSGDLSVYWYQQSLDQGLQFLIQYYNGEERAKGNILERFSAQQFPDLHSELNLSSLELGDSALYFCASSGGRGSLYNSPLHFGNGTRLTVT.

The chain is built from TRBV7-6 and TRBJ2-1, with D perhaps matching TRBD1 (6 bases). The CDR3 extends over 16 amino acids. Germline V gene sequence: CDR1 SGHVS, CDR2 FNYEAQ. Trimming left V 0 bases short and J 6 bases short, with 15 bases between. The CDR3 region has the DNA TGTGCCAGCAGCTTAGCGAGGGACAATTTTCGCAATGAGCAGTTCTTC. Amino acids: CASSLARDNFRNEQFF.

The V and J genes are TRBV6-1 and TRBJ2-5; 9 positions agree with TRBD2. The CDR3 runs to 15 residues. With V trimmed by 4 bases and J by 0 bases, 3 bases remained unmatched. Germline V gives CDR1 MNHNS, CDR2 SASEGT. CDR3 sequence reads: CASSVLAGDQETQYF. CDR3 bases: TGTGCCAGCAGTGTACTAGCGGGCGACCAAGAGACCCAGTACTTC.

This chain links TRBV5-1 with TRBJ2-1; no clear D gene. The CDR3 is 12 amino acids. V was trimmed by 0 bases and J by 9 bases, leaving 7 bases between them. Germline-derived CDR1 and CDR2 are SGHRS and YFSETQ. Here the CDR3 reads CASSLGGAEQFF. The CDR3 region has the DNA TGCGCCAGCAGCTTGGGAGGTGCTGAGCAGTTCTTC.

The CDR3 protein is CASSLGRDGYTF. The CDR3 coding sequence is TGTGCCAGCAGCTTAGGGAGGGATGGCTACACCTTC. This chain uses TRBV7-9 with TRBJ1-2, with unresolved D. Germline V gives CDR1 SEHNR, CDR2 FQNEAQ (reference sequence). The CDR3 length is 12 residues. Trimming removed 1 base at V and 6 bases at J, with 6 bases between.

CDR3 amino acids: CASSLIINEQFF. The CDR3 DNA sequence: TGTGCCAGCAGCTTAATCATCAATGAGCAGTTCTTC. The chain joins TRBV11-2 to TRBJ2-1; D gene unclear. The germline V gene has CDR1 SGHAT and CDR2 FQNNGV. The CDR3 is 12 amino acids. V lost 2 bases and J lost 6, with 5 bases in between.

The count of this clone is one. The V gene is TRBV27, the J gene TRBJ2-7, with D unclear. V lost 2 bases to trimming and J lost 0 bases, with 5 bases between them. The CDR3 is made up of 13 amino acids. The V gene's germline CDR1 is MNHEY and CDR2 SMNVEV (reference sequence). This chain's CDR3 is CASSLAVSYEQYF. Here the CDR3 DNA reads TGTGCCAGCAGTTTAGCGGTCTCCTACGAGCAGTACTTC.

The CDR3 DNA follows: TGTGCCAGCAGTTACTATTCTGGCACTGAAGCTTTCTTT. This gives the protein CASSYYSGTEAFF. The V gene is TRBV28, the J gene TRBJ1-1, with no clear D. The V and J ends lost 4 bases and 4 bases respectively, with 10 bases between them. Germline V gene sequence: CDR1 MDHEN, CDR2 SYDVKM. CDR3 size: 13 residues.

This chain uses TRBV18 with TRBJ2-7; D is ambiguous. Germline V CDR1 and CDR2: KGHSH, LQKENI. The CDR3 is 13 residues long. V was clipped by 3 bases and J by 5 bases, with 11 bases between them. The CDR3 here is CASSPSGQNEQYF. Here the CDR3 DNA reads TGTGCCAGCTCACCTTCTGGTCAGAACGAGCAGTACTTC.

The gene calls are TRBV28 and TRBJ2-3, with D unresolved. Germline CDR1 is MDHEN and CDR2 is SYDVKM. V lost 6 bases to trimming and J lost 0 bases, with 4 bases between them. The CDR3 consists of 12 residues. DNA of the CDR3: TGTGCCAGCAGCCAGAGCACAGATACGCAGTATTTT. As protein: CASSQSTDTQYF.

The CDR3 DNA follows: TGTGCCAGTAGTATAGGACTCTCAGATACGCAGTATTTT. This codes for CASSIGLSDTQYF. V and J are TRBV19 and TRBJ2-3; D not certain. CDR3 length equals 13 residues. Looked up from germline, CDR1 is LNHDA and CDR2 is SQIVND (reference sequence). V gave up 1 base and J gave up 4 bases, with 6 bases separating them.

The chain links TRBV15 to TRBJ2-2; D is unresolved. Germline CDR1 is LNHNV and CDR2 is YYDKDF (reference sequence). This CDR3 region has 13 residues. V dropped 4 bases and J dropped 6 bases, with 9 bases sitting between them. The CDR3: CATSTTFSGELFF. CDR3 bases: TGTGCCACCAGCACCACTTTTTCCGGGGAGCTGTTTTTT.

The CDR3 nucleotides read TGCGCCAGCAGCTTGGAGGGGACTGGGGTGAACACCGGGGAGCTGTTTTTT. It yields the protein CASSLEGTGVNTGELFF. The chain recombines TRBV5-1 with TRBJ2-2; TRBD2 might be the D (6 bases). The germline CDR1 and CDR2 sequences are SGHRS and YFSETQ. V lost 0 bases to trimming and J lost 1 base, with 13 bases between them. The CDR3 consists of 17 residues.

The chain uses TRBV19 and TRBJ1-2; tentatively, D is TRBD1 (5 bases). With 5 bases removed from V and 7 bases from J, the gap between germline ends came to 23 bases. Germline loops: CDR1 LNHDA, CDR2 SQIVND (reference sequence). The CDR3 length is 16 residues. In DNA, the CDR3 is TGTGCCAGTAGTCCTGGCACGCGACAGTCGGGCTTTGGCTACACCTTC. Its translation is CASSPGTRQSGFGYTF.

The chain employs TRBV7-5 and TRBJ1-4; the table's D call of TRBD1 was not tested on the DNA. TRBV7-5 is a documented pseudogene. This CDR3 comprises 15 residues. In nucleotides, the CDR3 is TGTGTCAGAAGATGGACAGGGGAGGTAAATGAAAAACTGTTTTTT. It yields the protein CVRRWTGEVNEKLFF.

V usage is TRBV30 and J usage is TRBJ2-1; D possibly corresponds to TRBD2 (7 bases). This CDR3 spans 18 amino acids. V lost 5 bases to trimming and J lost 0 bases, with 23 bases between them. In germline, CDR1 is GTSNPN, CDR2 SVGIG (reference sequence). The CDR3 protein is CAWEGEGYSDGSYNEQFF. DNA of the CDR3: TGTGCCTGGGAGGGGGAGGGTTATTCGGACGGCTCCTACAATGAGCAGTTCTTC.

This clone has a single count. The gene calls are TRBV7-8 and TRBJ2-7; 8 positions match TRBD2. Germline values: CDR1 SGHVS, CDR2 FQNEAQ. V was clipped by 5 bases and J by 3 bases; unmatched bases: 9. CDR3 length: 15 residues. The CDR3 reads CASSDRTSWGYEQYF. CDR3 nucleotide sequence: TGTGCCAGCAGCGACCGGACTAGCTGGGGCTACGAGCAGTACTTC.

This rearrangement joins TRBV2 to TRBJ2-5; D gene unclear. Germline CDR1 reads SNHLY; CDR2 reads FYNNEI. This CDR3 is 11 amino acids long. V lost 5 bases to trimming and J lost 5 bases, with 6 bases between them. CDR3 residues: CASSFFETQYF. For the CDR3, the DNA is TGTGCCAGCAGTTTCTTTGAGACCCAGTACTTC.

The gene calls are TRBV28 and TRBJ1-5; D might be TRBD1 (5 bases). V was clipped by 6 bases and J by 3 bases, with 24 bases between them. The CDR3 consists of 18 residues. The germline V gene encodes CDR1 MDHEN and CDR2 SYDVKM. The CDR3: CASSAKRGRETSNQPQHF. The CDR3 DNA reads TGTGCCAGCAGCGCCAAGCGGGGCAGGGAGACATCCAATCAGCCCCAGCATTTT.

The chain joins TRBV5-5 to TRBJ2-7; possibly TRBD1 for D (6 bases). The germline CDR1 and CDR2 sequences are SGHKS and YYEKEE (reference sequence). V gave up 1 base and J gave up 1 base, with 9 bases separating them. This CDR3 is 14 amino acids long. The CDR3 nucleotides are TGTGCCAGCAGCTTGTTTCAGGGGTCCTACGAGCAGTACTTC. It yields the protein CASSLFQGSYEQYF.

The CDR3 DNA is TGTGCCAGCAGCGTAGCTACCAGGAGCACAGATACGCAGTATTTT. Translating it yields CASSVATRSTDTQYF. The rearrangement joins TRBV9 to TRBJ2-3; D gene uncertain. Germline CDR1 reads SGDLS; CDR2 reads YYNGEE. CDR3 length equals 15 residues. The V and J ends lost 0 bases and 0 bases respectively, with 8 bases between them.